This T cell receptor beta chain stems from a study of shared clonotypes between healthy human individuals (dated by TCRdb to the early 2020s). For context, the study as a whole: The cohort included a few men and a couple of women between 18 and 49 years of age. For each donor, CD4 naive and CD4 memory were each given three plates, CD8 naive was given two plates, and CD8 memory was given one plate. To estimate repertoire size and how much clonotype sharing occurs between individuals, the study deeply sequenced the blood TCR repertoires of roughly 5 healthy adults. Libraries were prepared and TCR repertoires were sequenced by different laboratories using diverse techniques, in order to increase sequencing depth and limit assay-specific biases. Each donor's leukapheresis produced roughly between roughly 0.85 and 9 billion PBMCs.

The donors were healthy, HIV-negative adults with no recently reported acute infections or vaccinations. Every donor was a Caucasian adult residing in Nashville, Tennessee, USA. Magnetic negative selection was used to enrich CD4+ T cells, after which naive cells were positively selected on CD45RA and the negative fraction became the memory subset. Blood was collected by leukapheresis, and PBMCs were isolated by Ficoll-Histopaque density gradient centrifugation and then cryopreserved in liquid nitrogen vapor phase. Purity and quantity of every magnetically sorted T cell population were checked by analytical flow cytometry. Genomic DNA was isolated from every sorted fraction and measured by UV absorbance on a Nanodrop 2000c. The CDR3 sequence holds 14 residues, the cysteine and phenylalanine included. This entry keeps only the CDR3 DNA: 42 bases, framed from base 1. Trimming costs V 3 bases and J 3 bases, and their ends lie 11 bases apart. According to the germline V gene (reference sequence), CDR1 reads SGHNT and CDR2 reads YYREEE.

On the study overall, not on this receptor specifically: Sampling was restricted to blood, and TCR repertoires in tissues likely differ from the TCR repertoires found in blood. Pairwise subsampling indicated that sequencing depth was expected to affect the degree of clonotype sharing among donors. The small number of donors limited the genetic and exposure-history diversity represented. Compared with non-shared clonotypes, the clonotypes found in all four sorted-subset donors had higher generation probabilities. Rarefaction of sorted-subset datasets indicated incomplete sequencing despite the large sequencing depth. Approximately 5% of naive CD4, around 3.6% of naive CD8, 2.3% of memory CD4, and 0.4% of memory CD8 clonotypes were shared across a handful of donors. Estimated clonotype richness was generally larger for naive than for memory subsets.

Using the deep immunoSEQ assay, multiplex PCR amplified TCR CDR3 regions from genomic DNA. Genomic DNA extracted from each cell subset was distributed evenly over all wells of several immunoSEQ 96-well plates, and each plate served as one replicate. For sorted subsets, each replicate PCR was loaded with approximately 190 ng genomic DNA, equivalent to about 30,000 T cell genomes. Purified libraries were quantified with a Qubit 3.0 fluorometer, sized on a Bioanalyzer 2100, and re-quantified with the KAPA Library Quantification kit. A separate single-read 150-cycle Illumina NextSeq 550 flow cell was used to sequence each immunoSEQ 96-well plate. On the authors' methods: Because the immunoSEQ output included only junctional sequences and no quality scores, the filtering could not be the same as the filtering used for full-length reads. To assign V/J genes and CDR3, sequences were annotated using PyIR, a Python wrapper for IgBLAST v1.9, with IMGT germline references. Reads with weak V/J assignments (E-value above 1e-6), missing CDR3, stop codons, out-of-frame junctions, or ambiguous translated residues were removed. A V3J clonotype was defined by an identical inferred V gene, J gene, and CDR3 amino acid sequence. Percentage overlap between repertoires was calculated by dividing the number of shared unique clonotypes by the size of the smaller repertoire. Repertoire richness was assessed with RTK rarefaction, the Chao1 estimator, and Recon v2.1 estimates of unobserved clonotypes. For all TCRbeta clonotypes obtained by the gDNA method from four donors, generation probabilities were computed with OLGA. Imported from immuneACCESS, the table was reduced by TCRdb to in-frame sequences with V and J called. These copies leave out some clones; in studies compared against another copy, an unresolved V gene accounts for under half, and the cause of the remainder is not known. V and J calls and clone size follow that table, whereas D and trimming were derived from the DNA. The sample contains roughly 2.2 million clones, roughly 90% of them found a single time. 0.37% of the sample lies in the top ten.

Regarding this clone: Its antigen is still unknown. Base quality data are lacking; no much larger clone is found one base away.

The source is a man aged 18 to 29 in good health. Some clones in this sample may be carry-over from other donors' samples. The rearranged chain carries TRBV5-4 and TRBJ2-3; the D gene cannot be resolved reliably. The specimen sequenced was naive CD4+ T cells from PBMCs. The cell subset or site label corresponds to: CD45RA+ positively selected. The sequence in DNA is TGTGCCAGCAGCTCAGACCTAGGGACAGATACGCAGTATTTT. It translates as CASSSDLGTDTQYF.